This TCR beta chain was profiled in a study of T cells in Graves' hyperthyroidism and ophthalmopathy. Study at large: Peripheral blood was collected at initial diagnosis, before any treatment.

Germline-derived CDR1 and CDR2 are MNHNY and SVGAGI (reference sequence). J gave up 11 bases and V 2 bases, and 11 bases lay outside the gene matches. The CDR3 has 14 residues. RNA transcripts yielded amplified TCR beta CDR3 regions. TCR CDR3 underwent first-round RT-PCR with the HTBI primer set. TCRdb ran MiXCR on the multiplex PCR reads and lists one entry per CDR3 protein. Seen here are some 440,000 distinct CDR3 sequences, around 14% observed once, and the top ten hold approximately 8%. This clonotype has ten or more counts. The chain combines TRBV6-6 with TRBJ1-1; 7 bases map to TRBD1. This receptor was identified in a woman younger than 30 with Graves' hyperthyroidism. The source material was blood. The CDR3 nucleotides read TGTGCCAGCAGTTACCAGACAGGGAAGATGATGGCTTTCTTT. As protein: CASSYQTGKMMAFF.